This T cell receptor (beta chain) is drawn from a study of shared clonotypes between healthy human individuals. The CDR3 length is 13 residues. V dropped 8 bases and J dropped 9; count of bases not matched to a gene: 7. CDR1 is MNHNS and CDR2 is SASEGT in the germline V gene. Sequenced by immunoSEQ multiplex PCR; TCRdb stores in-frame clones only, minus some. The table records 2.3 million or so clones, 85% to 95% of them present only once. This chain uses TRBV6-1 with TRBJ2-7; 13 bases agree with TRBD2. The sequencing input was naive CD4+ T cells from PBMCs. As to subset: CD45RA+ positively selected. The clonotype was recovered from a man between 18 and 35 years old in good health. Some clones in this sample may be carry-over from other donors' samples. CDR3 DNA sequence: TGTGCCAGCGGCGGACTAGCGGGAGAAGGGCAGTACTTC. Translating it yields CASGGLAGEGQYF.